What follows are 8 T cell receptor beta chains derived from one specimen sequenced in a study of blood T cells in healthy people across ages (dated by TCRdb to the mid-2010s). The library was prepared using 5' RACE. The sequencing machine was an Illumina HiSeq 2500. A second PCR of roughly 6 to 12 cycles was run with a J-beta primer mix and a sample-barcoded 5' primer. The public sequencing data were trimmed at Q25 with fastp and processed into clonotypes with MiXCR by TCRdb, which kept only in-frame beta chains. Identical CDR3 proteins give one entry, which carries the most common genes and DNA. For this sample the table gives hundreds of thousands of distinct CDR3 sequences, of which less than 30% were detected only once. The top ten clonotypes cover about 30% of the sample. Input material: blood. Receptors originate from a woman in her seventies in good health.

This clonotype was recorded a few times. The V call is TRBV6-2 or TRBV6-3, the J call TRBJ1-5; 10 bases agree with TRBD1. Unmatched junction bases numbered 10, after V lost 7 bases and J lost 7 bases. Germline values: CDR1 MNHEY, CDR2 SVGEGT. This CDR3 contains 15 residues. The CDR3 sequence: CASTGLGTGEQPQHF. The CDR3 DNA is TGTGCCAGCACTGGATTGGGGACAGGGGAACAGCCCCAGCATTTT.

The gene calls are TRBV7-2 and TRBJ2-3; 11 nucleotides match TRBD1. Per the germline V gene, CDR1 is SGHTA and CDR2 is FQGNSA. The CDR3 covers 16 residues. V lost 1 base to trimming and J lost 3 bases; unmatched junction nucleotides: 3. The CDR3 nucleotides read TGTGCCAGCAGCTTAGGCGGGACAGGGGGGACAGATACGCAGTATTTT. Encoded protein: CASSLGGTGGTDTQYF.

This clonotype was counted a few times. The chain recombines TRBV4-2 with TRBJ2-7, with TRBD2 as a possible D gene (5 bases). Germline CDR1 LGHNA, CDR2 YNFKEQ. There are 16 residues in the CDR3. Trimming removed 0 bases from V and 6 bases from J, with 18 bases in between. In DNA, the CDR3 is TGTGCCAGCAGCCAAGAGGCGGGTCAGTCCTACATCGAGCAGTACTTC. This gives the protein CASSQEAGQSYIEQYF.

The V and J genes are TRBV6-2 or TRBV6-3 and TRBJ2-1; no clear D gene. Matching the DNA end better, TRBJ2-7 makes the J call doubtful. This CDR3 region has 14 residues. CDR1 and CDR2 from the germline V gene are MNHEY and SVGEGT. CDR3: CASTPTPQLNEQYF. CDR3 DNA: TGTGCCAGCACCCCAACCCCCCAGCTGAACGAGCAGTACTTC.

Comment on this clonotype: Relative to the germline gene, one junction end is altered; a read error may explain this. This chain joins TRBV5-8 and TRBJ1-5, with no clear D. The CDR3 is 13 residues long. The germline CDR1 and CDR2 sequences are SGHTS and YDEGEE. In DNA, the CDR3 is TGTGCCAACAGCTCCCAAGGCAATCAGCCCCAGCATTTT. Translating it yields CANSSQGNQPQHF.

The CDR3 reads CASSERLPAGVPTFVTQYF. CDR3 nucleotide sequence: TGTGCCAGCAGCGAACGTCTACCCGCGGGAGTCCCCACATTCGTTACGCAGTATTTT. This chain connects TRBV4-2 to TRBJ2-3; TRBD2 aligns across 7 bases. Germline V gene lookup returns CDR1 LGHNA and CDR2 YNFKEQ. The CDR3 has 19 amino acids. The V segment lost 5 bases and the J segment 8 bases; nucleotides outside the gene matches: 25.

The chain has TRBV7-2 and TRBJ1-2, with TRBD1 matching 7 bases. The CDR3 covers 15 residues. With 5 bases clipped from V and 6 bases from J, the junction kept 12 bases outside the gene matches. CDR1 and CDR2 from the germline V gene are SGHTA and FQGNSA. CDR3: CASSPLKGAVHGYTF. CDR3 nucleotide sequence: TGTGCCAGCAGCCCCCTCAAGGGGGCAGTTCATGGCTACACCTTC. The full variable domain, in which reference TRBV7-2 and TRBJ1-2 provide the parts outside the CDR3, is GAGVSQSPSNKVTEKGKDVELRCDPISGHTALYWYRQSLGQGLEFLIYFQGNSAPDKSGLPSDRFSAERTGGSVSTLTIQRTQQEDSAVYLCASSPLKGAVHGYTFGSGTRLTVV.

Ten or more counts support this clonotype. The V call is TRBV20-1, the J call TRBJ2-7; 10 positions match TRBD2. Germline trimming cut 4 bases from V and 3 bases from J; bases unmatched to any gene: 6. The germline V gene has CDR1 DFQATT and CDR2 SNEGSKA (reference sequence). The length of the CDR3 is 14 residues. CDR3 nucleotides: TGCAGTGCTAACAGCGGGAGGGCCCTCTACGAGCAGTACTTC. It is translated as CSANSGRALYEQYF.